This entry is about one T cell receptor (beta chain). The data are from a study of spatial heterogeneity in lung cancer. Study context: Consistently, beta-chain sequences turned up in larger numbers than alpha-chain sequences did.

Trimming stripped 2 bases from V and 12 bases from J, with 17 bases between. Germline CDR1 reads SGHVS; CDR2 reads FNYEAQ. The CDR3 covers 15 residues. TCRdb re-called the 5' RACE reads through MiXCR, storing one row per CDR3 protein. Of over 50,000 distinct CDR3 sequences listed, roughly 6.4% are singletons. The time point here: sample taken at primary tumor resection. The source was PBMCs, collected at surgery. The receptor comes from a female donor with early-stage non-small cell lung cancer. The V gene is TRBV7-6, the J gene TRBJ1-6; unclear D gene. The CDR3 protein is CASSLIEGVGEPLHF. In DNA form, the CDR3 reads TGTGCCAGCAGCTTAATAGAGGGAGTGGGCGAACCCCTCCACTTT.